This T cell receptor beta chain was retrieved from a study of blood T cell repertoires in COVID-19. Study as a whole: Sources were T cells, B-cell-depleted T cells, or PBMCs; the material itself was cDNA or gDNA.

The CDR3 consists of 14 residues. Per the germline V gene, CDR1 is SGHRS and CDR2 is YFSETQ. The V gene lost 5 bases and the J gene lost 1 base, with 12 bases spanning the gap. Study processing details: Counts of nucleated cells, estimated from reference gene primer amplification, were obtained. Some clones are missing from TCRdb's copy, which holds only in-frame ones; the method was immunoSEQ multiplex PCR. The D gene and trimming were derived from the DNA, and the V and J assignments and clone size from that table. The sample lists about 440,000 clones; 90% were seen once. Before being deemed recovered, Cohort 3 donors had two negative PCRs, clearance, or symptom resolution.

This chain links TRBV5-1 with TRBJ1-1, with D uncertain. The sequence derives from a young man who had recovered from COVID-19. Sequenced sample: PBMCs or T cells enriched from blood (not recorded which). CDR3 sequence: CASSWTGANTEAFF. The CDR3 DNA reads TGCGCCAGCAGTTGGACGGGAGCGAACACTGAAGCTTTCTTT. The whole variable domain, filled in from reference TRBV5-1 and TRBJ1-1, reads KAGVTQTPRYLIKTRGQQVTLSCSPISGHRSVSWYQQTPGQGLQFLFEYFSETQRNKGNFPGRFSGRQFSNSRSEMNVSTLELGDSALYLCASSWTGANTEAFFGQGTRLTVV.